Listed below are T cell receptor beta chains from one sample, sequenced in a study of patients and donors after allogeneic stem cell transplantation. TCRdb passed the RT-PCR reads through MiXCR, listing each CDR3 protein once. The sample contains under 95,000 distinct CDR3 sequences, approximately 5.2% of which appear only once. The sample comprised blood, either unsorted or a sorted T cell fraction (not recorded which). All receptors derive from a human donor who was either an allogeneic HSCT recipient or a stem cell or donor lymphocyte infusion donor (not recorded which). It is not recorded whose cells these are; they may come from a transplant donor. The CDR3 runs from the conserved cysteine through the conserved F or W. A D gene is named only where the DNA matches it firmly. Clone size is stated in some rows and not others, as once, few, many or a class when expanded.

abundance: many; j_gene: TRBJ1-1; v_gene: TRBV20-1; d_gene: -; CDR3aa: CSAMSPVNTEAFF; CDR3nt: TGCAGTGCTATGTCTCCAGTGAACACTGAAGCTTTCTTT
abundance: many; j_gene: TRBJ1-5; v_gene: TRBV4-1; d_gene: TRBD1; CDR3aa: CASSQPGQVNQPQHF; CDR3nt: TGCGCCAGCAGCCAACCGGGACAGGTCAATCAGCCCCAGCATTTT
abundance: many; j_gene: TRBJ1-1; v_gene: TRBV12-3/TRBV12-4; d_gene: -; CDR3aa: CASSLGGGETEAFF; CDR3nt: TGTGCCAGCAGTTTAGGAGGAGGGGAAACTGAAGCTTTCTTT
abundance: many; j_gene: TRBJ2-3; v_gene: TRBV29-1; d_gene: -; CDR3aa: CSVEPPRGTSTDTQYF; CDR3nt: TGCAGCGTTGAACCCCCCCGCGGGACTAGCACAGATACGCAGTATTTT
abundance: -; j_gene: TRBJ1-1; v_gene: TRBV19; d_gene: -; CDR3aa: CARPEGPKDTEAFF; CDR3nt: TGTGCCAGGCCCGAGGGTCCGAAGGACACTGAAGCTTTCTTT
abundance: -; j_gene: TRBJ2-2; v_gene: TRBV7-2; d_gene: TRBD1; CDR3aa: CASRLRQGSTGELFF; CDR3nt: TGTGCCAGCAGGCTAAGACAGGGGAGCACCGGGGAGCTGTTTTTT
abundance: many; j_gene: TRBJ2-3; v_gene: TRBV20-1; d_gene: TRBD2; CDR3aa: CSAGAGGSTDTQYF; CDR3nt: TGCAGTGCTGGGGCGGGGGGAAGCACAGATACGCAGTATTTT
abundance: -; j_gene: TRBJ1-1; v_gene: TRBV27; d_gene: -; CDR3aa: CASSFVSVRGTEAFF; CDR3nt: TGTGCCAGCAGTTTTGTTAGTGTCAGGGGAACTGAAGCTTTCTTT
abundance: few; j_gene: TRBJ2-2; v_gene: TRBV6-1; d_gene: TRBD2; CDR3aa: CAARRGATGELFF; CDR3nt: TGTGCCGCCCGGCGGGGGGCCACCGGGGAGCTGTTTTTT
abundance: many; j_gene: TRBJ2-2; v_gene: TRBV6-1; d_gene: -; CDR3aa: CASNVGPNTGELFF; CDR3nt: TGTGCCAGCAATGTGGGCCCCAACACCGGGGAGCTGTTTTTT
abundance: few; j_gene: TRBJ2-3; v_gene: TRBV6-5; d_gene: -; CDR3aa: CASSYGATLGTDTQYF; CDR3nt: TGTGCCAGCAGTTACGGGGCAACGTTAGGCACAGATACGCAGTATTTT
abundance: many; j_gene: TRBJ1-6; v_gene: TRBV5-1; d_gene: -; CDR3aa: CASSLRDESPLHF; CDR3nt: TGCGCCAGCAGCTTGAGGGATGAGTCACCCCTCCACTTT
abundance: many; j_gene: TRBJ1-2; v_gene: TRBV5-4; d_gene: TRBD1; CDR3aa: CASSWDRGILYGYTF; CDR3nt: TGTGCCAGCAGTTGGGACAGGGGGATCCTCTATGGCTACACCTTC
abundance: few; j_gene: TRBJ2-3; v_gene: TRBV5-5; d_gene: -; CDR3aa: CASSPGTISDTQYF; CDR3nt: TGTGCCAGCAGCCCGGGGACCATCTCAGATACGCAGTATTTT
abundance: many; j_gene: TRBJ1-1; v_gene: TRBV5-1; d_gene: -; CDR3aa: CASSLEVGVNTEAFF; CDR3nt: TGCGCCAGCAGCTTGGAGGTCGGGGTTAACACTGAAGCTTTCTTT
abundance: many; j_gene: TRBJ1-4; v_gene: TRBV7-9; d_gene: -; CDR3aa: CATSPGGWSYEKLFF; CDR3nt: TGTGCCACCTCCCCGGGCGGATGGTCTTATGAAAAACTGTTTTTT
abundance: many; j_gene: TRBJ2-7; v_gene: TRBV7-8; d_gene: -; CDR3aa: CASSHRRISSYEQYF; CDR3nt: TGTGCCAGCAGCCACCGGCGGATCAGCTCCTACGAGCAGTACTTC
abundance: few; j_gene: TRBJ1-3; v_gene: TRBV6-1; d_gene: -; CDR3aa: CASSEATSGGNTIYF; CDR3nt: TGTGCCAGCAGTGAAGCCACAAGCGGTGGAAACACCATATATTTT
abundance: few; j_gene: TRBJ1-1; v_gene: TRBV29-1; d_gene: -; CDR3aa: CSAVRPDSEAFF; CDR3nt: TGCAGCGCGGTACGACCCGACAGTGAAGCTTTCTTT
abundance: many; j_gene: TRBJ2-5; v_gene: TRBV2; d_gene: TRBD2; CDR3aa: CASSPGTSGPAAQYF; CDR3nt: TGTGCCAGCAGTCCCGGGACTAGCGGCCCTGCGGCCCAGTACTTC
abundance: many; j_gene: TRBJ1-2; v_gene: TRBV28; d_gene: -; CDR3aa: CASRKAGVPPGYTF; CDR3nt: TGTGCCAGCAGAAAGGCGGGAGTGCCTCCGGGCTACACCTTC
abundance: many; j_gene: TRBJ2-1; v_gene: TRBV11-3; d_gene: -; CDR3aa: CASRRSGKDNEQFF; CDR3nt: TGTGCCAGCAGGCGCTCCGGGAAGGACAATGAGCAGTTCTTC
abundance: -; j_gene: TRBJ2-7; v_gene: TRBV28; d_gene: -; CDR3aa: CASSVYNIRTPYEQYF; CDR3nt: TGTGCCAGCTCAGTTTATAACATTCGGACCCCCTACGAGCAGTACTTC
abundance: few; j_gene: TRBJ1-4; v_gene: TRBV6-1; d_gene: TRBD1; CDR3aa: CASSLGQAGRQAAGEKLFF; CDR3nt: TGTGCCAGCAGCCTGGGACAGGCCGGCCGACAGGCGGCGGGGGAAAAACTGTTTTTT
abundance: few; j_gene: TRBJ2-2; v_gene: TRBV25-1; d_gene: -; CDR3aa: CASSEYRGEGELFF; CDR3nt: TGTGCCAGCAGTGAATACCGCGGGGAAGGGGAGCTGTTTTTT
abundance: few; j_gene: TRBJ2-7; v_gene: TRBV5-5; d_gene: TRBD2; CDR3aa: CASSLVGAGAEQDEQYF; CDR3nt: TGTGCCAGCAGCTTGGTGGGAGCGGGAGCAGAGCAGGACGAGCAGTACTTC
abundance: many; j_gene: TRBJ2-3; v_gene: TRBV27; d_gene: -; CDR3aa: CASSLFIGTDTQYF; CDR3nt: TGTGCCAGCAGTTTGTTCATCGGCACAGATACGCAGTATTTT
abundance: few; j_gene: TRBJ2-2; v_gene: TRBV20-1; d_gene: TRBD1; CDR3aa: CSARDPRGTGHTGELFF; CDR3nt: TGCAGTGCTAGAGACCCCCGGGGGACAGGCCACACCGGGGAGCTGTTTTTT
abundance: few; j_gene: TRBJ2-1; v_gene: TRBV2; d_gene: -; CDR3aa: CASKGQPPNSYNEQFF; CDR3nt: TGTGCCAGCAAAGGGCAGCCTCCCAACTCCTACAATGAGCAGTTCTTC
abundance: few; j_gene: TRBJ2-5; v_gene: TRBV27; d_gene: TRBD2; CDR3aa: CASSPGLAGPQETQYF; CDR3nt: TGTGCCAGCTCGCCGGGACTAGCGGGACCACAAGAGACCCAGTACTTC
abundance: many; j_gene: TRBJ1-1; v_gene: TRBV12-3/TRBV12-4; d_gene: -; CDR3aa: CASSLGGPMNTEAFF; CDR3nt: TGTGCCAGCAGTTTAGGGGGCCCTATGAACACTGAAGCTTTCTTT
abundance: -; j_gene: TRBJ2-1; v_gene: TRBV6-4; d_gene: TRBD2; CDR3aa: CASSDSGTSSNEQFF; CDR3nt: TGTGCCAGCAGTGACTCAGGGACTAGCTCCAATGAGCAGTTCTTC
abundance: many; j_gene: TRBJ2-7; v_gene: TRBV2; d_gene: TRBD1; CDR3aa: CASSEDLTGNNEQYF; CDR3nt: TGTGCCAGCAGTGAAGATTTGACAGGGAATAACGAGCAGTACTTC
abundance: many; j_gene: TRBJ2-7; v_gene: TRBV20-1; d_gene: -; CDR3aa: CSAREHQGYEQYF; CDR3nt: TGCAGTGCTAGAGAACACCAGGGCTACGAGCAGTACTTC
abundance: few; j_gene: TRBJ1-5; v_gene: TRBV19; d_gene: -; CDR3aa: CASSTDSPWFSFQHF; CDR3nt: TGTGCCAGTAGTACTGACAGTCCCTGGTTTTCGTTCCAGCATTTT
abundance: -; j_gene: TRBJ1-2; v_gene: TRBV5-1; d_gene: -; CDR3aa: CASSAGGIHYGYTF; CDR3nt: TGCGCCAGCAGCGCCGGTGGGATACACTATGGCTACACCTTC
abundance: many; j_gene: TRBJ2-5; v_gene: TRBV5-1; d_gene: TRBD1; CDR3aa: CASSIGTVQETQYF; CDR3nt: TGCGCCAGCAGCATAGGGACAGTTCAAGAGACCCAGTACTTC
abundance: many; j_gene: TRBJ1-4; v_gene: TRBV3-1; d_gene: TRBD1; CDR3aa: CASRETGENEKLFF; CDR3nt: TGTGCCAGCAGAGAGACAGGGGAGAATGAAAAACTGTTTTTT
abundance: few; j_gene: TRBJ2-7; v_gene: TRBV7-3; d_gene: TRBD1; CDR3aa: CASSPGQGAGEQYF; CDR3nt: TGTGCCAGCAGCCCCGGGCAGGGGGCAGGGGAGCAGTACTTC
abundance: few; j_gene: TRBJ2-3; v_gene: TRBV5-5; d_gene: -; CDR3aa: CASSLSRNPTDTQYF; CDR3nt: TGTGCCAGCAGCCTAAGCCGAAACCCCACAGATACGCAGTATTTT
abundance: many; j_gene: TRBJ2-3; v_gene: TRBV2; d_gene: TRBD2; CDR3aa: CASRPSLAGGLSTQYF; CDR3nt: TGTGCCAGCAGACCAAGCCTAGCGGGGGGGCTTAGTACGCAGTATTTT
abundance: many; j_gene: TRBJ2-7; v_gene: TRBV25-1; d_gene: -; CDR3aa: CASRYQPGDEQYF; CDR3nt: TGTGCCAGCAGATACCAACCAGGGGACGAGCAGTACTTC
abundance: -; j_gene: TRBJ1-5; v_gene: TRBV28; d_gene: -; CDR3aa: CASRDGNQPQHF; CDR3nt: TGTGCCAGCCGGGACGGAAATCAGCCCCAGCATTTT
abundance: many; j_gene: TRBJ2-3; v_gene: TRBV7-6; d_gene: -; CDR3aa: CASSLGTVSSTDTQYF; CDR3nt: TGTGCCAGCAGCTTAGGGACTGTCTCTAGCACAGATACGCAGTATTTT
abundance: many; j_gene: TRBJ2-1; v_gene: TRBV18; d_gene: -; CDR3aa: CASSPGLNNEQFF; CDR3nt: TGTGCCAGCTCACCGGGTCTAAACAATGAGCAGTTCTTC
abundance: many; j_gene: TRBJ2-1; v_gene: TRBV3-1; d_gene: TRBD1; CDR3aa: CASSRGTGSNEQFF; CDR3nt: TGTGCCAGCAGCCGTGGGACAGGGTCCAATGAGCAGTTCTTC
abundance: many; j_gene: TRBJ2-3; v_gene: TRBV7-3; d_gene: TRBD2; CDR3aa: CASSLNGGSGDTQYF; CDR3nt: TGTGCCAGCAGCTTAAATGGCGGGAGTGGAGATACGCAGTATTTT
abundance: many; j_gene: TRBJ2-7; v_gene: TRBV2; d_gene: TRBD1; CDR3aa: CASIWGTGATYEQYF; CDR3nt: TGTGCCAGCATATGGGGGACAGGGGCTACCTACGAGCAGTACTTC
abundance: many; j_gene: TRBJ1-3; v_gene: TRBV15; d_gene: -; CDR3aa: CATSRDSRGNTIYF; CDR3nt: TGTGCCACCAGCAGAGATAGCCGTGGAAACACCATATATTTT
abundance: many; j_gene: TRBJ1-2; v_gene: TRBV7-9; d_gene: -; CDR3aa: CASSFYSSDGYTF; CDR3nt: TGTGCCAGCAGCTTTTACTCTTCGGATGGCTACACCTTC
abundance: many; j_gene: TRBJ2-7; v_gene: TRBV12-3/TRBV12-4; d_gene: -; CDR3aa: CASSFEGGEQYF; CDR3nt: TGTGCCAGCAGTTTTGAGGGTGGGGAGCAGTACTTC
abundance: many; j_gene: TRBJ1-1; v_gene: TRBV7-3; d_gene: -; CDR3aa: CASSSDRNTEAFF; CDR3nt: TGTGCCAGCAGCTCCGACCGGAACACTGAAGCTTTCTTT
abundance: many; j_gene: TRBJ2-1; v_gene: TRBV18; d_gene: -; CDR3aa: CASSPDLDNEQFF; CDR3nt: TGTGCCAGCTCACCAGATCTCGACAATGAGCAGTTCTTC
abundance: few; j_gene: TRBJ2-5; v_gene: TRBV5-4; d_gene: -; CDR3aa: CASSNGESQETQYF; CDR3nt: TGTGCCAGCAGCAATGGGGAGTCCCAAGAGACCCAGTACTTC